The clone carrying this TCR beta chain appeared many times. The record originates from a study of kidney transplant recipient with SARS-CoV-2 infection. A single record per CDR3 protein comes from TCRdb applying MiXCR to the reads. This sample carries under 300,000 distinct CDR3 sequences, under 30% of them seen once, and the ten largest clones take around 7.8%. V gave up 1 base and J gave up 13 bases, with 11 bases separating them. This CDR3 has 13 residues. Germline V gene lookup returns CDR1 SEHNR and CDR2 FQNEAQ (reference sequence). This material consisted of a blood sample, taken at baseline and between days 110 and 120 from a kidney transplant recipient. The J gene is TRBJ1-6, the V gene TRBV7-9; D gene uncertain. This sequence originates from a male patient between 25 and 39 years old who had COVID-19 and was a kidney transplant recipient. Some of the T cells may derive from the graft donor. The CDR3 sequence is CASSLGSTGPLHF. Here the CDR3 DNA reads TGTGCCAGCAGCTTAGGGAGCACGGGTCCCCTCCACTTT.